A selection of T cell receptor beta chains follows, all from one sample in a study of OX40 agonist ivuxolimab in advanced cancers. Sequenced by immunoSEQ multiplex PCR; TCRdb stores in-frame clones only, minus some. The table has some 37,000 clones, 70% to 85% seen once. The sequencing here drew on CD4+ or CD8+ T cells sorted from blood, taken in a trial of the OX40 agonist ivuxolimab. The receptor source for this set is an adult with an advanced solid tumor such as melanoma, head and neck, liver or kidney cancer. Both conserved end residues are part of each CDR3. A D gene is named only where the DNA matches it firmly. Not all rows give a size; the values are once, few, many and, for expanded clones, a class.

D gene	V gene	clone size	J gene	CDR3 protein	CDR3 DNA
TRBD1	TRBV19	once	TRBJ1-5	CASSMAQGRQPQHF	TGTGCCAGTAGTATGGCACAGGGGAGACAGCCCCAGCATTTT
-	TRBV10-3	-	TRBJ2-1	CAISPHMGNEQFF	TGTGCCATCAGCCCTCACATGGGCAATGAGCAGTTCTTC
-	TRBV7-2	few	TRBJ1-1	CASSFPNTEAFF	TGTGCCAGCAGCTTTCCAAACACTGAAGCTTTCTTT
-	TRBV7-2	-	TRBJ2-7	CASSLGGPSVYEQYF	TGTGCCAGCAGCTTAGGGGGCCCATCCGTCTACGAGCAGTACTTC
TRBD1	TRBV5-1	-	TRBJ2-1	CASSYDRDNEQFF	TGCGCCAGCAGCTATGACAGGGACAATGAGCAGTTCTTC
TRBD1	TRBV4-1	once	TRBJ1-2	CASSQDHVSQGYGYTF	TGCGCCAGCAGCCAAGACCATGTATCACAGGGGTATGGCTACACCTTC
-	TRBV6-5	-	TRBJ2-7	CASRQSSYEQYF	TGTGCCAGCAGGCAAAGCTCCTACGAGCAGTACTTC
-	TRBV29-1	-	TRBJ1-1	CSGKGPDNTEAFF	TGCAGCGGGAAGGGACCCGACAACACTGAAGCTTTCTTT
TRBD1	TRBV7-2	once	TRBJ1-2	CASSRGAWDSYGYTF	TGTGCCAGCAGCCGTGGTGCTTGGGACAGCTATGGCTACACCTTC
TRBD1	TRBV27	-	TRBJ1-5	CASSRFPGQGIVRNQPQHF	TGTGCCAGCAGTCGCTTCCCGGGACAGGGCATAGTAAGGAATCAGCCCCAGCATTTT
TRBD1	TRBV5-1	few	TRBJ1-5	CASSWGPGQNQPQHF	TGCGCCAGCAGCTGGGGACCGGGACAGAATCAGCCCCAGCATTTT
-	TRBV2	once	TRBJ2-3	CASSDGLGGLQGTDTQYF	TGTGCCAGCAGTGATGGTTTGGGGGGCCTCCAAGGAACAGATACGCAGTATTTT
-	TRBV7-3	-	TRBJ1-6	CASSLRTEGSPLHF	TGTGCCAGCAGCTTAAGAACAGAGGGCTCACCCCTCCACTTT
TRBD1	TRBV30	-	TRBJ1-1	CAWSFRGRGGEAFF	TGTGCCTGGAGCTTCAGGGGCAGGGGGGGTGAAGCTTTCTTT
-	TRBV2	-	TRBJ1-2	CASTPTANYGYTF	TGTGCCAGCACTCCGACAGCGAACTATGGCTACACCTTC
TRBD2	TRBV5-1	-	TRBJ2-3	CASSLGLLAGSADTQYF	TGCGCCAGCAGCTTGGGTTTGCTAGCGGGGAGCGCCGATACGCAGTATTTT
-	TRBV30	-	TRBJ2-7	CAWIEKGSIKEQYF	TGTGCCTGGATTGAAAAGGGATCCATTAAAGAGCAGTACTTC
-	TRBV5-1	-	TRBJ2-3	CASSTSTDTQYF	TGCGCCAGCAGCACTAGCACAGATACGCAGTATTTT
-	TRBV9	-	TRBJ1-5	CASSVAGQGNQPQHF	TGTGCCAGCAGCGTAGCGGGTCAGGGTAATCAGCCCCAGCATTTT
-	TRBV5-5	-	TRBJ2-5	CASSLEASSETQYF	TGTGCCAGCAGCTTGGAGGCTAGTTCAGAGACCCAGTACTTC
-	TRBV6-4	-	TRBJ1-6	CASREGYNSPLHF	TGTGCCAGCAGGGAAGGCTATAATTCACCCCTCCACTTT
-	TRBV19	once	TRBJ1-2	CASSPGGWGAYYGYTF	TGTGCCAGTAGTCCTGGCGGTTGGGGGGCCTACTATGGCTACACCTTC
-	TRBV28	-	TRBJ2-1	CASSSGGGTGEQFF	TGTGCCAGCAGTTCCGGCGGGGGGACAGGAGAGCAGTTCTTC
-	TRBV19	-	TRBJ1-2	CASSISPGPLGYTF	TGTGCCAGTAGTATAAGTCCAGGGCCGCTTGGCTACACCTTC
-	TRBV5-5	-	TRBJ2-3	CASSLRPSTDTQYF	TGTGCCAGCAGCTTGCGGCCTAGCACAGATACGCAGTATTTT
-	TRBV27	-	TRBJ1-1	CASSRWGQVTEAFF	TGTGCCAGCAGCCGCTGGGGGCAGGTCACTGAAGCTTTCTTT
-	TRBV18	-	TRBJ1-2	CASSPDSKANYGYTF	TGTGCCAGCTCACCAGATTCCAAGGCTAACTATGGCTACACCTTC
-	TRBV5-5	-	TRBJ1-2	CASSLSRAYYTF	TGTGCCAGCAGCCTAAGCCGGGCCTACTACACCTTC
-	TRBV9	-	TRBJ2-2	CASSVPDGQPNTGELFF	TGTGCCAGCAGCGTTCCCGACGGACAGCCGAACACCGGGGAGCTGTTTTTT
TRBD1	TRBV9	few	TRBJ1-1	CASSVGQGGMNTEAFF	TGTGCCAGCAGCGTAGGACAGGGAGGGATGAACACTGAAGCTTTCTTT
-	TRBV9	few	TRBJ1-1	CASSKDGTARPEAFF	TGTGCCAGCAGCAAGGACGGGACGGCAAGACCTGAAGCTTTCTTT
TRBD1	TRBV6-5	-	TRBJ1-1	CASRARDRYTEAFF	TGTGCCAGCAGGGCCCGGGACAGATACACTGAAGCTTTCTTT
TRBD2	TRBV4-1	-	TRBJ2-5	CASSHRLAGYGETQYF	TGCGCCAGCAGCCACAGACTAGCGGGGTATGGAGAGACCCAGTACTTC
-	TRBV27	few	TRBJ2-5	CASSYRQDQLETQYF	TGTGCCAGCAGTTACCGGCAGGACCAATTAGAGACCCAGTACTTC
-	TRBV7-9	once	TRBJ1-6	CASSPSTGGISPLHF	TGTGCCAGCAGCCCGAGCACGGGGGGCATCTCACCCCTCCACTTT
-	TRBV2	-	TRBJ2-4	CASREEINIQYF	TGTGCCAGCAGGGAAGAGATAAACATTCAGTACTTC
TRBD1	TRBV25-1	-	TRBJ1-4	CASSESGDRNEKLFF	TGTGCCAGCAGTGAATCGGGGGACAGGAATGAAAAACTGTTTTTT